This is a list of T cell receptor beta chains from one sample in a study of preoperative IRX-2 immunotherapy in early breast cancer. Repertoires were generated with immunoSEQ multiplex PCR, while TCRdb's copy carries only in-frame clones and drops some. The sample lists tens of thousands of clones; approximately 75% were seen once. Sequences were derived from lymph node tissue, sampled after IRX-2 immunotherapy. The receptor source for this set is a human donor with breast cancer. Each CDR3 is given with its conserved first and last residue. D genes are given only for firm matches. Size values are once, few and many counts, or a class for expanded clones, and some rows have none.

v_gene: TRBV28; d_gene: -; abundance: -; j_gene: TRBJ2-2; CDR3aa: CASSRRVTGELFF
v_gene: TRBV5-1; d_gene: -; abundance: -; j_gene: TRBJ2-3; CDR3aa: CASSLGPKDTDTQYF
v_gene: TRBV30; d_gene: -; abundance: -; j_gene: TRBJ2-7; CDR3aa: CAWRRPGSDEQYF
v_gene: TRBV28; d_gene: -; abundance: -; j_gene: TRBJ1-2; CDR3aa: CASSSPEQGDYGYTF
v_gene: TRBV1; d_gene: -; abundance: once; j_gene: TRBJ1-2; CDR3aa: CASSSPAGGSYGYTF
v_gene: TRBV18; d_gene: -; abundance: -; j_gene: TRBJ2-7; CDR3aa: CASSPRGGKNEQYF
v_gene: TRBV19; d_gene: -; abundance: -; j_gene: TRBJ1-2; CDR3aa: CASSIPMGLRVGYGYTF
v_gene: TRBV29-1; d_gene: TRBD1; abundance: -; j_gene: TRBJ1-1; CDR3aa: CSGHRDSSSLTFF
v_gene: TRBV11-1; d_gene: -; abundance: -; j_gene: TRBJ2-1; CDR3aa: CASSTRGGLTYNEQFF
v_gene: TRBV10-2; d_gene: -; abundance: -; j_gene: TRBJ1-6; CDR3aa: CASSESSLASPLHF
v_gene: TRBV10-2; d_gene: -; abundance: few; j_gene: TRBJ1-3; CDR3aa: CASSEFLYSSGNTIYF
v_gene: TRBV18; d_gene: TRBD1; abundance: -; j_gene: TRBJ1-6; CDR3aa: CASSQSGGTGRDSPLHF
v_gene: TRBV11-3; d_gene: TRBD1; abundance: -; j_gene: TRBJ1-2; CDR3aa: CASSLEGQGGYGYTF
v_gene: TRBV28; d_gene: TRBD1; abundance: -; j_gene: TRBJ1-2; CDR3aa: CASTLQGDYGYTF
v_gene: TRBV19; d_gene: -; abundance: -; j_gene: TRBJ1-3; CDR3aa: CASSQQGGGNTIYF
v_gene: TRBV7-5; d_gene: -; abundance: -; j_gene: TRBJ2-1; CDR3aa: CASSPRFTPPNEQFF
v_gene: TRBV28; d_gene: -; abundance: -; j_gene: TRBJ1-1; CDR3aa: CASLPGGRDEAFF
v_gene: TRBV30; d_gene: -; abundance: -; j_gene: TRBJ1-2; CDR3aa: CAWSERINYGYTF
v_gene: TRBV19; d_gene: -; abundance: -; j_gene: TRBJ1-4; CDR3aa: CASSKGQQNEKLFF
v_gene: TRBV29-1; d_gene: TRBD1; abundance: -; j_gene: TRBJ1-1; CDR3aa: CSVMGQLNTEAFF